The clone carrying this T cell receptor (beta chain) occurred many times. Antigen specificity is unknown. Trimming took off 6 bases at V and 6 bases at J, with 18 bases between the two ends. The CDR3 contains 15 residues. These data originate in a study of T cells in Graves' hyperthyroidism and ophthalmopathy. Findings and limits, study-wide: Ophthalmopathy stood apart from stable hyperthyroidism in a 13 V-J model.

Researchers took RNA transcripts and amplified the TCR beta CDR3 regions from them. HTBI primers were employed in a first-round RT-PCR of the TCR CDR3. TCRdb re-derived calls from the multiplex PCR reads in MiXCR, one entry per CDR3 protein. The repertoire holds around 600,000 distinct CDR3 sequences, with roughly 15% as singletons. Any patient presenting with uncontrolled infection, other autoimmune disease, pregnancy or lactation was left out. Based on clinical symptoms, serum thyroxine and TRAb, thyroid ultrasound and orbital computed tomography, diagnoses were reached. Source material for PBMCs was 9 to 10 ml fresh peripheral blood.

The chain has TRBV12-3 or TRBV12-4 and TRBJ2-1; the D gene is possibly TRBD2 (6 bases). This receptor was identified in a woman aged 50 to 65 with Graves' ophthalmopathy. Material for sequencing was blood. This CDR3 reads CASREGATKSNEQFF. As DNA, the CDR3 is TGTGCCAGCAGGGAGGGAGCGACTAAAAGCAATGAGCAGTTCTTC.